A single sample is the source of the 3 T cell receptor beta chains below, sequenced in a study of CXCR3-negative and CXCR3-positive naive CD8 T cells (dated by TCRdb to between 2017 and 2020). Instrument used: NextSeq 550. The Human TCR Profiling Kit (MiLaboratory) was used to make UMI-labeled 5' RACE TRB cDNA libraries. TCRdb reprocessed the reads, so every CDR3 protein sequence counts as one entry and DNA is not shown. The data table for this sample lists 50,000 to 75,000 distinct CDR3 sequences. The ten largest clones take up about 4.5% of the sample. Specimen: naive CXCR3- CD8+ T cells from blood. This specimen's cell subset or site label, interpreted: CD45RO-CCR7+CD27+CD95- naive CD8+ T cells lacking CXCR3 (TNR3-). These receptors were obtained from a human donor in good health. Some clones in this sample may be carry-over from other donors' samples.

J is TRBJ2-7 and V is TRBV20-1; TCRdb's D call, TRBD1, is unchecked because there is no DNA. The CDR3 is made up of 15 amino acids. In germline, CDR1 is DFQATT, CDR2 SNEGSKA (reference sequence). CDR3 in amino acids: CSARDPGQGITEQYF.

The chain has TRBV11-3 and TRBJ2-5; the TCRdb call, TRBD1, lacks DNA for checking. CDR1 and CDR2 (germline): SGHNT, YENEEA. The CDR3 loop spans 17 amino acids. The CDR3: CASSPRAGTVGGETQYF.

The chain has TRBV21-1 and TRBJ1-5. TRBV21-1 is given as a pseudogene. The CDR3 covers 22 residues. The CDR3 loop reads CASSKVPRTSYGLGKGNQPQHF.